The 20 T cell receptor beta chains below all came from one sample that was sequenced in a study of tumor-infiltrating lymphocytes in primary liver carcinoma. Unsorted bulk tissue (roughly 19-31 mg) underwent RNA and DNA co-extraction. Production of TCR beta cDNA used approximately 0.45 ug total RNA together with a constant-region primer. Library construction for TCR beta comprised three nested multiplex PCR rounds performed with slightly modified ARM-PCR. A C-beta reverse primer was combined with TRBV1-TRBV30 forward primers in the first two PCR rounds, and each round had approximately 9 cycles. TCRdb re-analysed the multiplex PCR reads in MiXCR, keeping a single row per CDR3 protein. The sample lists 65,000 to 80,000 distinct CDR3 sequences, roughly 69% occurring once. Sequencing was performed on liver tumor tissue from sampling region 4. Indicated subset: tumor region T4, right-lateral pole. The source is a middle-aged man with primary liver carcinoma and hepatitis B virus infection.

Of note for this clonotype: In this CDR3 the conserved last residue, phenylalanine or tryptophan, is missing, so a read error is likely. The limits of the CDR3 on the DNA are not certain, so only TCRdb's listed CDR3 is given. J is TRBJ2-1 and V is TRBV6-6; the table calls TRBD2, which could not be checked here. Germline loops: CDR1 MNHNY, CDR2 SVGAGI (reference sequence). Inclusive of both ends, the CDR3 amounts to 15 amino acids. The CDR3 here is CASRGPGLAWYEHFI.

This chain connects TRBV28 to TRBJ2-3, with D maybe TRBD2 (5 bases). The CDR3 runs 14 residues. Germline CDR1 reads MDHEN; CDR2 reads SYDVKM. The germline V and J ends were trimmed by 5 bases and 4 bases, with 13 bases remaining between them. The CDR3 sequence: CASSRGDGADTQYF. Here the CDR3 DNA reads TGTGCCAGCAGTCGGGGAGACGGCGCAGATACGCAGTATTTT. The whole variable domain, filled in from reference TRBV28 and TRBJ2-3, reads DVKVTQSSRYLVKRTGEKVFLECVQDMDHENMFWYRQDPGLGLRLIYFSYDVKMKEKGDIPEGYSVSREKKERFSLILESASTNQTSMYLCASSRGDGADTQYFGPGTRLTVL.

The chain couples TRBV12-3 or TRBV12-4 to TRBJ2-2; 8 nucleotides match TRBD1. Trimming removed 2 bases from V and 11 bases from J; junction bases left unmatched: 10. This CDR3 spans 15 amino acids. The CDR3, as DNA: TGTGCCAGCAGTTTACAGGGGGCGAGCACGGGAGAGCTGTTTTTT. Encoded protein: CASSLQGASTGELFF.

This clonotype is categorized as medium-sized. The chain employs TRBV6-1 and TRBJ2-7; 7 bases line up with TRBD2. The germline CDR1 and CDR2 sequences are MNHNS and SASEGT. Unmatched junction bases numbered 12, after V lost 8 bases and J lost 5 bases. The CDR3 length is 14 residues. CDR3 coding DNA: TGTGCCAGCGACAGCGGGATATTATCCCACGAGCAGTACTTC. Protein: CASDSGILSHEQYF.

On this clonotype: Since no conserved phenylalanine or tryptophan closes the CDR3, a read error is the likely cause. The chain couples TRBV4-2 to TRBJ2-6; D gene ambiguous. Germline V gene lookup returns CDR1 LGHNA and CDR2 YNFKEQ. This CDR3 contains 19 residues. V dropped 0 bases and J dropped 4 bases, with 19 bases sitting between them. The CDR3 DNA reads as TGTGCCAGCAGCCAAGAGTGGGCGACTGCTATCTCCGGGGCCAACGTCCTGACTATC. Protein sequence: CASSQEWATAISGANVLTI.

Turning to this clonotype: Relative to the germline gene, one junction end is altered; a read error may explain this. The chain employs TRBV4-2 and TRBJ1-5; possibly TRBD1 for D (5 bases). The germline CDR1 and CDR2 sequences are LGHNA and YNFKEQ. The CDR3 has 15 amino acids. CDR3 nucleotides: TGTGCCTGCAGCCAAATACAGGATAGCAATCAGCCCCAGCATTTT. It yields the protein CACSQIQDSNQPQHF.

In its sample, this clonotype was seen many times. This chain joins TRBV29-1 and TRBJ2-1; 8 bases line up with TRBD2. The ends lost 0 bases at V and 4 bases at J; junction bases unmatched: 5. Germline V gene lookup returns CDR1 SQVTM and CDR2 ANQGSEA. CDR3 length equals 15 residues. This CDR3 reads CSVEDFQRGYNEQFF. The CDR3 region has the DNA TGCAGCGTTGAAGATTTTCAGCGGGGGTACAATGAGCAGTTCTTC.

Of note for this clonotype: One end of the junction varies from germline; a read error may be responsible. The J gene is TRBJ2-7, the V gene TRBV4-1; tentative D call: TRBD2 (6 bases). CDR3 length equals 17 residues. Germline CDR1 and CDR2: MGHRA and YSYEKL. The CDR3 spells CASNQEPTEGSSCEQYF. CDR3 sequence (DNA): TGCGCCAGCAACCAAGAACCTACGGAGGGGTCATCCTGCGAGCAGTACTTC.

A remark on this clonotype: A much larger clone lies one base from this, so it may be a read error. The rearrangement joins TRBV7-8 to TRBJ1-6, with 7 bases matching TRBD1. This CDR3 contains 15 residues. Germline lookup yields CDR1 SGHVS and CDR2 FQNEAQ. The CDR3, as DNA: TGTGTCAGCAGCTTAGTGAGTGCAGGGGGATCACCCCTCCACTTT. Protein sequence: CVSSLVSAGGSPLHF.

This clonotype appeared once. The genes are TRBV11-2 and TRBJ2-1; D is undetermined. From germline, CDR1 is SGHAT and CDR2 FQNNGV. Trimming removed 8 bases from V and 15 bases from J, with 14 bases in between. The CDR3 totals 10 residues. This chain's CDR3 is CASCGRRPFF. The CDR3 bases are TGTGCCAGCTGCGGTAGACGACCGTTCTTC. Full variable domain (remainder filled in from reference TRBV11-2 and TRBJ2-1): EAGVAQSPRYKIIEKRQSVAFWCNPISGHATLYWYQQILGQGPKLLIQFQNNGVVDDSQLPKDRFSAERLKGVDSTLKIQPAKLEDSAVYLCASCGRRPFFGPGTRLTVL.

On this clonotype itself: A much larger clone is a single base away; this may be a read error. The chain couples TRBV28 to TRBJ2-3; D remains ambiguous. Germline assignment: CDR1 MDHEN and CDR2 SYDVKM. The CDR3 spans 14 residues. V lost 6 bases and J lost 4, with 14 bases in between. This CDR3 is CASSPPFPADTQYF. The CDR3 DNA reads TGTGCCAGCAGCCCTCCTTTTCCCGCAGATACGCAGTATTTT.

This chain joins TRBV11-2 and TRBJ2-2; D ambiguous. Deletions cut 6 bases from V and 3 bases from J, with 17 bases between. This CDR3 contains 16 residues. From germline, CDR1 is SGHAT and CDR2 FQNNGV. Here the CDR3 reads CASSLLPGHDTGELFF. The CDR3 nucleotides are TGTGCCAGCAGTCTACTCCCCGGGCACGACACCGGGGAGCTGTTTTTT.

The gene calls are TRBV6-5 and TRBJ2-2; D is unresolved. Trimming left V 2 bases short and J 8 bases short, with 15 bases between. CDR1 MNHEY and CDR2 SVGAGI come from the germline V gene. This CDR3 is built from 15 residues. CDR3 bases: TGTGCCAGCAGTTACGAAGTGGACGGCATAGGGGAGCTGTTTTTT. It translates to CASSYEVDGIGELFF.

This clonotype was counted only a few times. Given a much more abundant clone one base away, this may be a read error. The gene calls are TRBV4-2 and TRBJ2-7; 14 nucleotides line up with TRBD2. V trimming: 4 bases; J trimming: 5 bases; junction bases outside the gene matches: 7. Germline CDR1 is LGHNA and CDR2 is YNFKEQ. The CDR3 extends over 16 amino acids. In nucleotides, the CDR3 is TGTGCCAGCAGCCTGGAAGGGACTAGCGGGAGTGACGAGCAGTACTTC. This codes for CASSLEGTSGSDEQYF.

This clonotype was seen repeatedly, ten times or more. The chain is built from TRBV5-5 and TRBJ2-3; TRBD1 agrees at 10 bases. The junction had 5 bases not matched to a gene; V was cut back by 0 bases and J by 4 bases. Germline V gene sequence: CDR1 SGHKS, CDR2 YYEKEE (reference sequence). The CDR3 is made up of 16 amino acids. The CDR3 loop reads CASSLVGQGVSDTQYF. The CDR3 bases are TGTGCCAGCAGCTTGGTCGGACAGGGGGTGTCAGATACGCAGTATTTT.

Details on this clonotype: A much larger clone differs by one base, so this may be a read error. Because it lacks the conserved phenylalanine or tryptophan at the end, this CDR3 is likely a read error. This sequence joins TRBV11-1 and TRBJ1-6; D might be TRBD1 (5 bases). Per the germline V gene, CDR1 is SGHAT and CDR2 is FQDESV (reference sequence). Trimming cost V 5 bases and J 16 bases, with 18 bases left between them. The CDR3 runs to 13 residues. The CDR3 region has the DNA TGTGCCAGCAGCCGGACACTGGTTTCTCCTCTCCACTAT. This encodes CASSRTLVSPLHY.

Comment on this clonotype: Germline is not matched at one junction end, which may reflect a read error. V gene TRBV6-5 combines with J gene TRBJ2-1; D is perhaps TRBD1 (6 bases). Germline V gives CDR1 MNHEY, CDR2 SVGAGI. The CDR3 has 14 amino acids. CDR3 sequence reads: CASRIYRADSEQFF. Written as DNA, the CDR3 is TGTGCCAGCAGGATATACAGGGCCGACAGTGAGCAATTCTTC.

The gene calls are TRBV24-1 and TRBJ2-5; the D gene is possibly TRBD1 (6 bases). CDR1 is KGHDR and CDR2 is SFDVKD in the germline V gene. Trimming took 9 bases from V and 0 from J, leaving 13 bases between them. The length of the CDR3 is 14 residues. In nucleotides, the CDR3 is TGTGCCACCCGTGGGCAGGGGAACCAAGAGACCCAGTACTTC. Residues: CATRGQGNQETQYF.

In the case of this clonotype: A much bigger clone sits one base away, suggesting this may be a read error. The gene calls are TRBV5-1 and TRBJ2-3; 13 bases are a match to TRBD2. Germline V gives CDR1 SGHRS, CDR2 YFSETQ. V was clipped by 4 bases and J by 1 base; unmatched bases: 12. The CDR3 length is 19 residues. The CDR3, as DNA: TGCGCCAGCAGCCCGCTCGCCGGGACTAGCGGGATTGGCACAGATACGCAGTATTTT. It specifies CASSPLAGTSGIGTDTQYF. Full variable domain (missing parts from reference TRBV5-1 and TRBJ2-3): KAGVTQTPRYLIKTRGQQVTLSCSPISGHRSVSWYQQTPGQGLQFLFEYFSETQRNKGNFPGRFSGRQFSNSRSEMNVSTLELGDSALYLCASSPLAGTSGIGTDTQYFGPGTRLTVL.

As concerns this clonotype: A read error may produce the germline difference seen at one junction end. The chain has TRBV5-5 and TRBJ2-2, with TRBD1 matching over 8 bases. Germline CDR1 and CDR2: SGHKS and YYEKEE (reference sequence). There are 15 residues in the CDR3. The CDR3 spells CVRSPPGGDTGELFF. CDR3 DNA sequence: TGTGTCAGAAGCCCCCCAGGGGGCGACACCGGGGAGCTGTTCTTT.